A single T cell receptor (beta chain) is shown here with its context. As handled by the study authors: Estimation of nucleated cell counts was performed using reference gene primer amplification. Sequenced by immunoSEQ multiplex PCR; TCRdb stores in-frame clones only, minus some. That table gives V, J and clone size, and the DNA gave D and trimming. There are 120,000 to 150,000 clones in the sample; about nine tenths occur only once, and around 26% lies in the top ten. This sample was taken from a study of blood T cell repertoires in COVID-19. Study details: Nucleic acid was either cDNA or gDNA, and it came from T cells, B-cell-depleted T cells, or PBMCs.

The V gene end was trimmed by 2 bases and the J gene end by 6 bases; junction bases not matched to a gene: 7. The CDR3 consists of 16 residues. Germline CDR1 and CDR2: SGHNT and YENEEA. The clonotype comes from a human donor in a cohort sampled during active COVID-19. What was sequenced was peripheral blood. The gene calls are TRBV11-3 and TRBJ2-1; 10 nucleotides agree with TRBD1. For the CDR3, the DNA is TGTGCCAGCAGCTTAACCCGACAGGGGGCTTTCAATGAGCAGTTCTTC. Translation: CASSLTRQGAFNEQFF.